These T cell receptor beta chains were read from a single sample in a study of T cell changes during pregnancy in multiple sclerosis. Only in-frame clones appear in the TCRdb table, and some are missing; sequencing was by immunoSEQ multiplex PCR. The table lists tens of thousands of clones, 91% of them singletons, with roughly 6.1% in the top ten. This specimen consisted of CD8+ T cells from peripheral blood mononuclear cells, obtained in the second trimester of pregnancy. The receptors here all came from a female donor with multiple sclerosis, enrolled in a pregnancy study. The CDR3 runs from the conserved cysteine through the conserved F or W. The order of the fields is CDR3 length, clone size, D gene, J gene, V gene, CDR3 DNA, CDR3 protein. The D gene is left open where the match is weak. For some rows the clone size is stated as once, few or many, or as a class when expanded; others skip it.

length: 13; size: -; D: -; J: TRBJ1-2; V: TRBV30; DNA: TGTGCCTGGAGCCGGGGAAGTTCTAATGGCTACACCTTC; CDR3: CAWSRGSSNGYTF
length: 11; size: medium-sized; D: -; J: TRBJ1-2; V: TRBV19; DNA: TGTGCCACCCAGGGGAACTATGGCTACACCTTC; CDR3: CATQGNYGYTF
length: 12; size: -; D: -; J: TRBJ1-5; V: TRBV7-2; DNA: TGTGCCAGCAGCTTTCTACGTCAGCCCCAGCATTTT; CDR3: CASSFLRQPQHF
length: 12; size: -; D: -; J: TRBJ2-1; V: TRBV29-1; DNA: TGCAGCGTTGAAATGCGCGATTATGAGCAGTTCTTC; CDR3: CSVEMRDYEQFF
length: 16; size: -; D: -; J: TRBJ2-3; V: TRBV2; DNA: TGTGCCAGCAGTGAAGCCCCTTACCGCGGCACAGATACGCAGTATTTT; CDR3: CASSEAPYRGTDTQYF
length: 14; size: few; D: TRBD2; J: TRBJ2-7; V: TRBV27; DNA: TGTGCCAGCAGAAAAGCGGGAGGGCGGTACGAGCAGTACTTC; CDR3: CASRKAGGRYEQYF
length: 18; size: -; D: -; J: TRBJ2-1; V: TRBV7-2; DNA: TGTGCCAGCAGCTTAGAGGCGGCAGACGTTAAAATCTACAATGAGCAGTTCTTC; CDR3: CASSLEAADVKIYNEQFF
length: 14; size: -; D: TRBD1; J: TRBJ2-7; V: TRBV27; DNA: TGTGCCAGCAGTGGGGACAGCAGCTCCTACGAGCAGTACTTC; CDR3: CASSGDSSSYEQYF
length: 15; size: -; D: -; J: TRBJ1-6; V: TRBV4-3; DNA: TGCGCCAGCAGCCAAGGGACAGAGTATAATTCACCCCTCCACTTT; CDR3: CASSQGTEYNSPLHF
length: 13; size: -; D: -; J: TRBJ1-5; V: TRBV27; DNA: TGTGCCAGCAGTTTCGGGGGTGGACAGCCCCAGCATTTT; CDR3: CASSFGGGQPQHF
length: 17; size: -; D: -; J: TRBJ2-2; V: TRBV9; DNA: TGTGCCAGCAGCGGAGACCTCTTACAGTGGAACACCGGGGAGCTGTTTTTT; CDR3: CASSGDLLQWNTGELFF
length: 15; size: -; D: TRBD1; J: TRBJ1-2; V: TRBV5-6; DNA: TGTGCCAGCAGCCGAACTGGACAGGGAAACTATGGCTACACCTTC; CDR3: CASSRTGQGNYGYTF
length: 15; size: -; D: -; J: TRBJ2-6; V: TRBV19; DNA: TGTGCCAGTAGTATCGGGGACTCTGGGGCCAACGTCCTGACTTTC; CDR3: CASSIGDSGANVLTF
length: 12; size: -; D: -; J: TRBJ1-1; V: TRBV7-9; DNA: TGTGCCAGCAGCGGAGGCCTCCTGGAAGCTTTCTTT; CDR3: CASSGGLLEAFF
length: 14; size: -; D: -; J: TRBJ2-7; V: TRBV18; DNA: TGTGCCAGCTCACCACAGGGGCGCCCCTACGAGCAGTACTTC; CDR3: CASSPQGRPYEQYF
length: 15; size: -; D: TRBD1; J: TRBJ1-1; V: TRBV13; DNA: TGTGCCAGCACCAAAAGGGGACAGGGGAACACTGAAGCTTTCTTT; CDR3: CASTKRGQGNTEAFF
length: 11; size: -; D: -; J: TRBJ2-1; V: TRBV20-1; DNA: TGCAGTGCTAGTCCCTTGAATGAGCAGTTCTTC; CDR3: CSASPLNEQFF
length: 15; size: -; D: -; J: TRBJ1-2; V: TRBV2; DNA: TGTGCCAGCAGTGAAGGGTCGGGACTGGAGGTTCGCTACACCTTC; CDR3: CASSEGSGLEVRYTF
length: 13; size: -; D: -; J: TRBJ2-2; V: TRBV9; DNA: TGTGCCAGCAGCGTAGCGGACACCGGGGAGCTGTTTTTT; CDR3: CASSVADTGELFF
length: 16; size: -; D: TRBD2; J: TRBJ2-2; V: TRBV6-6; DNA: TGTGCCAGCAGTTATTTGCGGGGGGGCAAAGGCGGGGAGCTGTTTTTT; CDR3: CASSYLRGGKGGELFF
length: 16; size: -; D: -; J: TRBJ2-1; V: TRBV19; DNA: TGTGCCAGTAGTACTGAACTATGGACAGCATACAATGAGCAGTTCTTC; CDR3: CASSTELWTAYNEQFF
length: 14; size: -; D: -; J: TRBJ2-1; V: TRBV7-9; DNA: TGTGCCAGCAGCTTACCCGGACTCTACAATGAGCAGTTCTTC; CDR3: CASSLPGLYNEQFF